This T cell receptor beta chain was sequenced during a study of shared clonotypes between healthy human individuals (dated by TCRdb to the early 2020s). With respect to the entire study: The cohort comprised a couple of women and three men aged 18 to 49 years. For each donor, CD4 naive and CD4 memory were each run on three plates, CD8 naive on two plates, and CD8 memory on one plate. Different laboratories and diverse techniques were used to prepare libraries and sequence TCR repertoires, to increase sequencing depth and limit assay-specific biases. Leukapheresis yielded between about 0.94 and 8.9 billion PBMCs per donor. To estimate repertoire size and how much clonotypes are shared between individuals, the study performed deep sequencing of blood TCR repertoires from five healthy adults.

The donors were healthy, HIV-negative adults who had no recently reported acute infections or vaccinations. Every donor was a Caucasian adult living in Nashville, Tennessee, USA. CD4+ T cells were enriched by magnetic negative selection; naive cells were then positively selected on CD45RA, and the negative fraction formed the memory subset. After blood collection by leukapheresis, PBMCs were isolated using Ficoll-Histopaque density gradient centrifugation and then cryopreserved in the vapor phase of liquid nitrogen. Analytical flow cytometry was used to check the purity and quantity of each magnetically sorted T cell population. Genomic DNA was isolated from each sorted fraction and quantified by UV absorbance on a Nanodrop 2000c. Using the deep immunoSEQ assay, multiplex PCR amplified TCR CDR3 regions from genomic DNA. For each cell subset, the extracted genomic DNA was distributed evenly across all wells of several immunoSEQ 96-well plates, and each plate served as one replicate. For sorted subsets, each replicate PCR was loaded with roughly 0.2 ug genomic DNA, equivalent to approximately 33,000 T cell genomes. Purified libraries were measured with a Qubit 3.0 fluorometer, size-checked on a Bioanalyzer 2100, and measured again with the KAPA Library Quantification kit. A separate single-read 150-cycle Illumina NextSeq 550 flow cell was used to sequence each immunoSEQ 96-well plate. The source study handled its data this way. Because the immunoSEQ output included only junctional sequences and no quality scores, the filtering could not be the same as the filtering used for full-length reads. Sequences were annotated with PyIR, a Python wrapper for IgBLAST v1.9, and V/J genes and CDR3 were assigned using IMGT germline references. Reads with weak V/J assignments (E-value above 1e-6), missing CDR3, stop codons, out-of-frame junctions, or ambiguous translated residues were removed. A V3J clonotype was defined by an identical inferred V gene, J gene, and CDR3 amino acid sequence. The percentage overlap between two repertoires was calculated by dividing the number of shared unique clonotypes by the size of the smaller repertoire. Three approaches were used to assess repertoire richness: RTK rarefaction, the Chao1 estimator, and Recon v2.1 estimates of unobserved clonotypes. Generation probabilities were computed with OLGA for all TCRbeta clonotypes obtained by the gDNA method from several donors. TCRdb's version of the immuneACCESS table is confined to in-frame rearrangements and falls short of the full clone set. An unresolved V gene accounts for under half of the shortfall where checked; the remainder is of unknown origin. The DNA gave D and trimming, while V, J and clone size come from that table. This sample comprises approximately 1,000,000 clones, 75% to 80% of them detected only once. Together, the top ten hold around 0.47% of the sample.

V trim: 6 bases; J trim: 6 bases; unmatched bases: 3. The germline V gene sets CDR1 to MNHEY and CDR2 to SVGAGI. Reading from cysteine to phenylalanine, the CDR3 counts 15 amino acids. Only CDR3 DNA remains: 45 bases, in frame from the first base. The study at large found these results: When a handful of donors were compared, the shared fraction of clonotypes was around 5.1% for naive CD4, approximately 3.3% for naive CD8, 2% to 2.5% for memory CD4, and 0.4% for memory CD8. Pairwise subsampling led to the expectation that sequencing depth would affect the degree of clonotype sharing among donors. Compared with non-shared clonotypes, clonotypes shared by all four sorted-subset donors had higher generation probabilities. Larger estimated clonotype richness was generally found for naive subsets than for memory subsets. The small number of donors limited the genetic and exposure-history diversity represented. Rarefaction of sorted-subset datasets indicated incomplete sequencing despite the large sequencing depth. Sampling was limited to blood, and TCR repertoires in tissue likely differ from TCR repertoires in blood.

For this clone: The clone's antigen remains unknown. No per-base quality is available; no much larger clone lies one base away.

Sequenced sample: memory CD4+ T cells from PBMCs. In the paper's terms, the cell subset or site label means: CD45RA-negative fraction. This receptor chain uses TRBV6-5 and TRBJ2-2, with 14 central nucleotides matching TRBD2. This TCR was recovered from a man aged 18 to 35 in good health. Some clones in this sample may be carry-over from other donors' samples. The CDR3 sequence is CASRTSGRAAGELFF. The nucleotide sequence is given as TGTGCCAGCAGGACTAGCGGGAGGGCCGCCGGGGAGCTGTTTTTT.